These 5 T cell receptor beta chains originate from one sample sequenced in a study of Graves' ophthalmopathy and Graves' hyperthyroidism. The authors amplified TCR beta CDR3 regions from RNA transcripts. HTBI primers were used in a first-round RT-PCR, which preceded a second-round multiplex PCR. Each CDR3 protein gets one entry after TCRdb re-called the multiplex PCR reads with MiXCR. The sample holds a few hundred thousand distinct CDR3 sequences, 35% to 45% seen once. The specimen sequenced was peripheral blood or thyroid tissue (not recorded which). Receptor source: an adult man with Graves' hyperthyroidism.

Ten or more counts support this clonotype. The chain uses TRBV10-3 and TRBJ2-7; D is undetermined. Germline V gives CDR1 ENHRY, CDR2 SYGVKD. The CDR3 runs 14 residues. Trimming left V 5 bases short and J 0 bases short, with 11 bases between. The CDR3 region is CAISSNTNSYEQYF. DNA of the CDR3: TGTGCCATCAGTTCGAACACGAACTCCTACGAGCAGTACTTC.

The chain carries TRBV24-1 and TRBJ2-7; TRBD2 matches at 8 bases. CDR3 size: 16 residues. The trim removed 10 bases at V and 3 bases at J, leaving 16 bases unmatched. The germline gives CDR1 KGHDR, CDR2 SFDVKD. The CDR3 coding sequence is TGTGCCACTGGTGATTCCGGGGGGGACGGATACTACGAGCAGTACTTC. This codes for CATGDSGGDGYYEQYF.

The chain links TRBV29-1 to TRBJ1-3, with unresolved D. V was cut by 4 bases and J by 3 bases, with 7 bases left in between. Germline values: CDR1 SQVTM, CDR2 ANQGSEA. The CDR3 length is 12 residues. CDR3 residues: CSVAPVGNTIYF. CDR3 nucleotide sequence: TGCAGCGTTGCGCCGGTTGGAAACACCATATATTTT.

With regard to this clonotype: Lacking the conserved final phenylalanine or tryptophan, this CDR3 likely reflects a read error. Because the CDR3's place on the DNA is in doubt, the DNA is left out and the CDR3 is given as listed by TCRdb. The chain employs TRBV7-9 and TRBJ2-6. Germline V gives CDR1 SEHNR, CDR2 FQNEAQ (reference sequence). A total of 8 residues make up the CDR3, ends included. CDR3 sequence: CASSLESS.

This clonotype was detected a few times. Sequence at one end of the junction differs from germline and may be a read error. This rearrangement joins TRBV15 to TRBJ2-7; TRBD1 matches 9 bases. Germline values: CDR1 LNHNV, CDR2 YYDKDF (reference sequence). This CDR3 has 14 amino acids. In DNA, the CDR3 is TGTGCCACCAGCAAGGACAGGGGATCCTACGAACAGTACTTC. It encodes CATSKDRGSYEQYF. The full variable domain, completed using reference TRBV15 and TRBJ2-7, is DAMVIQNPRYQVTQFGKPVTLSCSQTLNHNVMYWYQQKSSQAPKLLFHYYDKDFNNEADTPDNFQSRRPNTSFCFLDIRSPGLGDTAMYLCATSKDRGSYEQYFGPGTRLTVT.